This TCR beta chain was observed in a study of blood T cell repertoires in COVID-19. Overall study: Samples representing acute and convalescent COVID-19 were sourced from the United States, Italy and Spain. PBMCs, B-cell-depleted T cells, or T cells were the source of the cDNA or gDNA that made up the material.

Original methodology: Reference gene primer amplification yielded estimated nucleated cell counts. Profiled with immunoSEQ multiplex PCR; TCRdb holds only in-frame clones, not every one. V and J calls and clone size are as listed in that table; D and trimming were resolved from the DNA. The repertoire holds over 150,000 clones, with 85% to 95% as singletons. This CDR3 has 14 amino acids. V shed 5 bases, J shed 6 bases, and the junction held 8 bases outside the gene matches. The germline CDR1 and CDR2 sequences are SGHNT and YENEEA. The sequenced sample consisted of peripheral blood. The chain employs TRBV11-3 and TRBJ2-7; 9 positions match TRBD2. The clonotype was recovered from a man aged 45 to 65 with acute or convalescent COVID-19. CDR3 DNA: TGTGCCAGCAGCCTCTTAGCGGGAGTGAGCGAGCAGTACTTC. Translated, it gives CASSLLAGVSEQYF. Using reference TRBV11-3 and TRBJ2-7 for the parts outside the CDR3, the full variable domain is EAGVVQSPRYKIIEKKQPVAFWCNPISGHNTLYWYLQNLGQGPELLIRYENEEAVDDSQLPKDRFSAERLKGVDSTLKIQPAELGDSAVYLCASSLLAGVSEQYFGPGTRLTVT.